These 14 T cell receptor beta chains were all obtained from the same sample, sequenced in a study of technical replicates of blood from a handful of donors. Repertoires were generated with immunoSEQ multiplex PCR, while TCRdb's copy carries only in-frame clones and drops some. The sample holds tens of thousands of clones, 85% to 95% seen once. The sequenced material came from T cells isolated from PBMCs. These receptors were taken from a human donor in good health.

The chain couples TRBV6-5 to TRBJ1-1; D is undetermined. This CDR3 contains 13 residues. Per germline, CDR1 MNHEY and CDR2 SVGAGI. V was trimmed by 7 bases and J by 4 bases, leaving 13 bases between them. The CDR3 DNA sequence: TGTGCCAGCAACCGGGATTCTCGCACTGAAGCTTTCTTT. This codes for CASNRDSRTEAFF.

The rearrangement uses TRBV7-9 and TRBJ2-7; 9 bases align to TRBD2. V shed 1 base and J 9 bases; nucleotides not matched to a gene: 1. This CDR3 is built from 12 residues. The germline gives CDR1 SEHNR, CDR2 FQNEAQ (reference sequence). CDR3 nucleotides: TGTGCCAGCAGCTTAGAGACTAGCGGGCAGTACTTC. It translates to CASSLETSGQYF.

The chain combines TRBV7-8 with TRBJ1-4; D is undetermined. CDR1 and CDR2 from the germline V gene are SGHVS and FQNEAQ. V was clipped by 6 bases and J by 0 bases, with 17 bases between them. This CDR3 contains 17 residues. Written as DNA, the CDR3 is TGTGCCAGCAGATTCGGGTCGGCCGGTGCAACTAATGAAAAACTGTTTTTT. Protein sequence: CASRFGSAGATNEKLFF.

The chain carries TRBV6-4 and TRBJ2-1; 10 bases match TRBD2. The CDR3 loop spans 16 amino acids. V was pared by 4 bases and J by 8 bases, with 11 bases of the junction left unmatched. Germline V gene sequence: CDR1 MRHNA, CDR2 SNTAGT. The CDR3 coding sequence is TGTGCCAGCAGTGCGGGGGGGCTAGCGGGAGTAGATGAGCAGTTCTTC. Protein sequence: CASSAGGLAGVDEQFF.

The chain uses TRBV5-6 and TRBJ2-6; no firm D call. Germline V lookup: CDR1 SGHDT, CDR2 YYEEEE. This CDR3 is 13 amino acids long. V was shortened by 3 bases and J by 4 bases, with 5 bases between the two germline ends. CDR3 sequence: CASSSIGANVLTF. In DNA form, the CDR3 reads TGTGCCAGCAGCTCTATCGGGGCCAACGTCCTGACTTTC.

Points on this clone: Within the sample, other DNA sequences also encode this same CDR3. The rearrangement joins TRBV2 to TRBJ1-1, with TRBD1 matching 8 bases. V shed 6 bases and J 2 bases; nucleotides not matched to a gene: 2. CDR1 is SNHLY, CDR2 FYNNEI, per germline. This CDR3 contains 13 residues. The CDR3 region is CASRGQVNTEAFF. The CDR3 region has the DNA TGTGCCAGCAGGGGACAGGTTAACACTGAAGCTTTCTTT. Complete variable domain (other parts from reference TRBV2 and TRBJ1-1): EPEVTQTPSHQVTQMGQEVILRCVPISNHLYFYWYRQILGQKVEFLVSFYNNEISEKSEIFDDQFSVERPDGSNFTLKIRSTKLEDSAMYFCASRGQVNTEAFFGQGTRLTVV.

The V call is TRBV5-1, the J call TRBJ2-7, with 7 nucleotides matching TRBD2. The junction had 5 bases not matched to a gene; V was cut back by 4 bases and J by 4 bases. Germline CDR1 SGHRS, CDR2 YFSETQ. The CDR3 is 13 amino acids. DNA for the CDR3: TGCGCCAGCAGCCCAGCTAGCGGTTACGAGCAGTACTTC. This translates into CASSPASGYEQYF. The full variable domain, in which reference TRBV5-1 and TRBJ2-7 provide the parts outside the CDR3, is KAGVTQTPRYLIKTRGQQVTLSCSPISGHRSVSWYQQTPGQGLQFLFEYFSETQRNKGNFPGRFSGRQFSNSRSEMNVSTLELGDSALYLCASSPASGYEQYFGPGTRLTVT.

The V gene is TRBV28, the J gene TRBJ2-4; a possible D gene is TRBD2 (6 bases). Germline CDR1 reads MDHEN; CDR2 reads SYDVKM. The CDR3 length is 16 residues. The V and J ends lost 1 base and 7 bases respectively, with 17 bases between them. CDR3 residues: CASSLFAQAGWNIQYF. CDR3 in DNA: TGTGCCAGCAGTTTATTCGCACAGGCGGGGTGGAACATTCAGTACTTC. Full variable domain (outside the CDR3, taken from reference TRBV28 and TRBJ2-4): DVKVTQSSRYLVKRTGEKVFLECVQDMDHENMFWYRQDPGLGLRLIYFSYDVKMKEKGDIPEGYSVSREKKERFSLILESASTNQTSMYLCASSLFAQAGWNIQYFGAGTRLSVL.

J is TRBJ1-1 and V is TRBV7-9, with D unresolved. This CDR3 spans 12 amino acids. Trimming removed 6 bases from V and 8 bases from J, with 13 bases in between. CDR1 is SEHNR, CDR2 FQNEAQ, per germline (reference sequence). The CDR3 sequence: CASRSDDWEAFF. The CDR3, as DNA: TGTGCCAGCAGGAGTGATGACTGGGAAGCTTTCTTT.

The rearrangement uses TRBV4-1 and TRBJ2-7, with D perhaps matching TRBD1 (6 bases). In germline, CDR1 is MGHRA, CDR2 YSYEKL. The ends were cut back, 4 bases at V and 0 bases at J, with 13 bases in the middle. The CDR3 totals 15 residues. CDR3 region: CASSRTRDISYEQYF. The CDR3, as DNA: TGCGCCAGCAGCCGTACCCGGGACATCTCCTACGAGCAGTACTTC.

The chain has TRBV6-1 and TRBJ2-5, with D unresolved. Looked up from germline, CDR1 is MNHNS and CDR2 is SASEGT. Trimming removed 7 bases from V and 3 bases from J, with 12 bases in between. CDR3 length: 13 amino acids. The CDR3 DNA reads as TGTGCCAGCACTCCTGGCACCAAAGAGACCCAGTACTTC. Its translation: CASTPGTKETQYF.

The chain has TRBV25-1 and TRBJ1-1, with a possible D match to TRBD1 (5 bases). CDR3 size: 13 residues. Germline assignment: CDR1 MGHDK and CDR2 SYGVNS. The V gene lost 8 bases and the J gene lost 0 bases, with 10 bases spanning the gap. CDR3 residues: CASGQGMNTEAFF. In DNA, the CDR3 is TGTGCCAGCGGACAAGGAATGAACACTGAAGCTTTCTTT.

The chain recombines TRBV2 with TRBJ2-3; D is possibly TRBD2 (5 bases). The germline gives CDR1 SNHLY, CDR2 FYNNEI. V was trimmed by 6 bases and J by 2 bases, leaving 15 bases between them. The CDR3 has 15 residues. The CDR3 is CASRSSERYTDTQYF. CDR3 DNA sequence: TGTGCCAGCAGATCCTCCGAGCGGTACACAGATACGCAGTATTTT.

The chain has TRBV30 and TRBJ1-5; tentatively, D is TRBD1 (6 bases). Germline V gene sequence: CDR1 GTSNPN, CDR2 SVGIG (reference sequence). There are 13 residues in the CDR3. With 5 bases removed from V and 1 base from J, the gap between germline ends came to 9 bases. CDR3 bases: TGTGCCTGGGAGGGGGGGAGCAATCAGCCCCAGCATTTT. Translated, it gives CAWEGGSNQPQHF. Drawing the rest from reference TRBV30 and TRBJ1-5, the complete variable domain is SQTIHQWPATLVQPVGSPLSLECTVEGTSNPNLYWYRQAAGRGLQLLFYSVGIGQISSEVPQNLSASRPQDRQFILSSKKLLLSDSGFYLCAWEGGSNQPQHFGDGTRLSIL.